What follows are 23 T cell receptor beta chains derived from one specimen sequenced in a study of T-cell memory formation after mild COVID-19. TCRdb called the 5' RACE reads again in MiXCR, with one record for every CDR3 protein. The table records around 340,000 distinct CDR3 sequences, around a fifth of them present only once. Sequencing was carried out using PBMCs or a T cell subset sorted from them (not recorded which). The receptor set was obtained from an adult woman who had mild COVID-19 (a few samples of this study predate the infection). Cell type and time point are not known.

This clonotype was detected a few times. The J gene is TRBJ1-2, the V gene TRBV29-1; possible D gene TRBD1, 5 bases. Germline CDR1 is SQVTM and CDR2 is ANQGSEA. Trimming took 3 bases from V and 7 from J, leaving 15 bases between them. The CDR3 length is 13 residues. The CDR3 reads CSVEGGFASGYTF. The CDR3, as DNA: TGCAGCGTTGAGGGGGGATTTGCTTCTGGCTACACCTTC.

This clonotype was seen a few times. V gene TRBV12-3 or TRBV12-4 combines with J gene TRBJ2-3, with D perhaps TRBD2 (7 bases). The V end was cut by 4 bases, the J end by 0 bases, with 14 bases between. The CDR3 sequence is 16 residues long. The CDR3, as DNA: TGTGCCAGCAGTTCGTGGGGAGGGGGAAGCACAGATACGCAGTATTTT. Its translation: CASSSWGGGSTDTQYF.

This clonotype was counted only a few times. The rearrangement links TRBV5-1 to TRBJ1-1, with D perhaps matching TRBD1 (6 bases). Germline lookup yields CDR1 SGHRS and CDR2 YFSETQ. The V end lost 2 bases, the J end lost 4 bases, and 12 bases lay between the germline ends. The CDR3 consists of 14 residues. The CDR3 is CASSFLSGVTEAFF. The CDR3 DNA is TGCGCCAGCAGCTTTCTCTCAGGGGTCACTGAAGCTTTCTTT.

This chain uses TRBV7-6 with TRBJ1-2; D possibly corresponds to TRBD1 (6 bases). The germline CDR1 and CDR2 sequences are SGHVS and FNYEAQ. The CDR3 contains 13 residues. Trimming stripped 5 bases from V and 7 bases from J, with 14 bases between. The CDR3 region has the DNA TGTGCCAGCAGCCAAGGGGGGCGGTGTGGCTACACCTTC. Protein: CASSQGGRCGYTF.

This clonotype appeared a few times. The genes are TRBV3-1 and TRBJ2-7; TRBD2 agrees at 8 bases. V gave up 4 bases and J gave up 4 bases; unmatched junction bases: 6. The CDR3 consists of 14 residues. Per the germline V gene, CDR1 is LGHDT and CDR2 is YNNKEL (reference sequence). CDR3 region: CASSRSGGGYEQYF. DNA for the CDR3: TGTGCCAGCAGCCGTTCCGGGGGGGGGTACGAGCAGTACTTC.

The chain carries TRBV4-1 and TRBJ1-4, with a possible D match to TRBD1 (5 bases). The CDR3 contains 16 residues. V gave up 3 bases and J gave up 8 bases, with 19 bases separating them. Germline V gives CDR1 MGHRA, CDR2 YSYEKL. CDR3 coding DNA: TGCGCCAGCAGCCACCCCCCAGGGCGGGAGGGAGAAAAACTGTTTTTT. This gives the protein CASSHPPGREGEKLFF.

The chain employs TRBV18 and TRBJ1-2, with 8 positions matching TRBD1. This CDR3 has 17 amino acids. Unmatched junction bases numbered 11, after V lost 0 bases and J lost 5 bases. Germline loops: CDR1 KGHSH, CDR2 LQKENI. CDR3 sequence (DNA): TGTGCCAGCTCACCACCAGGGACAGGCAACGTCGGGTATGGCTACACCTTC. Residues: CASSPPGTGNVGYGYTF.

The chain recombines TRBV15 with TRBJ2-7; 15 nucleotides align to TRBD2. Trimming at V came to 5 bases and at J to 6 bases, leaving 5 bases not matched to a gene. CDR1 and CDR2 (germline): LNHNV, YYDKDF (reference sequence). The length of the CDR3 is 15 residues. The CDR3 sequence is CATSPRTSGRGEQYF. In DNA, the CDR3 is TGTGCCACCAGCCCCCGGACTAGCGGGAGGGGCGAGCAGTACTTC.

V usage is TRBV4-1 and J usage is TRBJ1-5, with D unclear. The CDR3 has 17 residues. Germline-derived CDR1 and CDR2 are MGHRA and YSYEKL. Trimming took 1 base from V and 3 from J, leaving 16 bases between them. CDR3 in DNA: TGCGCCAGCAGCCAAGGAGAAGTTGGCAGGACCAATCAGCCCCAGCATTTT. It yields the protein CASSQGEVGRTNQPQHF.

This clonotype was counted between two and nine times. J is TRBJ1-1 and V is TRBV6-5, with 7 bases fitting TRBD1. The CDR3 is made up of 14 amino acids. Per germline, CDR1 MNHEY and CDR2 SVGAGI. Trimming took 6 bases from V and 0 from J; bases not matched to a gene: 4. In DNA, the CDR3 is TGTGCCAGCAGCAACCAGGGGGTGAACACTGAAGCTTTCTTT. Its protein is CASSNQGVNTEAFF.

The chain links TRBV24-1 to TRBJ1-5; D gene unclear. The CDR3 contains 14 residues. Germline V gives CDR1 KGHDR, CDR2 SFDVKD. Trimming took off 4 bases at V and 7 bases at J, with 13 bases between the two ends. In DNA form, the CDR3 reads TGTGCCACCAGTGACCAAGGGAATACACAGCCCCAGCATTTT. Its translation: CATSDQGNTQPQHF.

This clonotype was seen more than once but under ten times. The chain couples TRBV4-1 to TRBJ2-3; D gene unclear. The CDR3 runs 13 residues. The germline V and J ends were trimmed by 3 bases and 6 bases, with 10 bases remaining between them. Germline CDR1 MGHRA, CDR2 YSYEKL. CDR3 DNA: TGCGCCAGCAGCCAGGAGACCCCCGATACGCAGTATTTT. It encodes CASSQETPDTQYF.

This clonotype has more than one count but fewer than ten. This CDR3 reads CASSFGGVDEKLFF. The DNA for the CDR3 is TGCGCCAGCAGCTTTGGGGGCGTGGATGAAAAACTGTTTTTT. The chain recombines TRBV5-1 with TRBJ1-4; D is possibly TRBD1 (6 bases). CDR3 size: 14 residues. V lost 2 bases and J lost 6, with 11 bases in between. CDR1 is SGHRS, CDR2 YFSETQ, per germline.

This clonotype was observed many times. V is TRBV5-5 and J is TRBJ2-1; 7 bases line up with TRBD1. Germline CDR1 reads SGHKS; CDR2 reads YYEKEE (reference sequence). The CDR3 has 14 amino acids. Losses at the gene ends were 0 bases for V and 6 bases for J; bases not matched to a gene: 3. CDR3 nucleotides: TGTGCCAGCAGCTTGGACAGGGGATTCAATGAGCAGTTCTTC. As protein: CASSLDRGFNEQFF.

This clonotype was counted a few times. This sequence joins TRBV7-2 and TRBJ2-1; the match to TRBD2 covers 15 bases. CDR3 length: 18 residues. From germline, CDR1 is SGHTA and CDR2 FQGNSA. J was trimmed by 6 bases and V by 0 bases; bases with no gene match: 6. CDR3 in DNA: TGTGCCAGCAGCTTAGCCCTCGGACTAGCGGGAGGGCGCAATGAGCAGTTCTTC. Translated, it gives CASSLALGLAGGRNEQFF.

The chain joins TRBV5-6 to TRBJ2-7, with D possibly being TRBD1 (5 bases). The germline V gene has CDR1 SGHDT and CDR2 YYEEEE. V lost 0 bases and J 5 bases, leaving 12 bases between the germline ends. This CDR3 contains 14 residues. CDR3 sequence (DNA): TGTGCCAGCAGCTTGGTTACGGGCAGGGACGAGCAGTACTTC. It encodes CASSLVTGRDEQYF.

CDR3 sequence reads: CATSRDGRGGKNIQYF. The CDR3 region has the DNA TGTGCCACCAGCAGAGATGGCCGGGGGGGGAAAAACATTCAGTACTTC. The chain links TRBV15 to TRBJ2-4; 8 positions match TRBD2. Germline-derived CDR1 and CDR2 are LNHNV and YYDKDF (reference sequence). The J segment lost 4 bases and the V segment lost 0 bases, leaving 5 bases of the junction unmatched. The CDR3 spans 16 residues.

This clonotype turned up a few times. The gene calls are TRBV6-2 or TRBV6-3 and TRBJ2-7, with 9 nucleotides matching TRBD1. Trimming cost V 2 bases and J 7 bases; bases outside gene matches: 9. CDR3 length: 15 amino acids. Germline V lookup: CDR1 MNHEY, CDR2 SVGEGT. The CDR3 DNA reads TGTGCCAGCAGTTACGGGACAGGGTACTCGGAGGAGCAGTACTTC. Amino acids: CASSYGTGYSEEQYF.

This clonotype occurred many times. The chain has TRBV7-9 and TRBJ2-5, with TRBD2 matching over 15 bases. The junction had 3 bases not matched to a gene; V was cut back by 5 bases and J by 5 bases. Germline values: CDR1 SEHNR, CDR2 FQNEAQ (reference sequence). This CDR3 is built from 15 residues. DNA of the CDR3: TGTGCCAGCAGCCCAGGGACTAGCGGGAGGGAGACCCAGTACTTC. Translation gives CASSPGTSGRETQYF.

The rearrangement joins TRBV5-1 to TRBJ2-5, with unresolved D. The CDR3 has 12 amino acids. V was trimmed by 6 bases and J by 0 bases, leaving 6 bases between them. Germline lookup yields CDR1 SGHRS and CDR2 YFSETQ. CDR3 region: CASTPDQETQYF. The DNA for the CDR3 is TGCGCCAGCACCCCGGACCAAGAGACCCAGTACTTC.

A few counts support this clonotype. The chain has TRBV10-3 and TRBJ2-5; 11 nucleotides agree with TRBD1. The CDR3 is 14 residues long. Losses at the gene ends were 4 bases for V and 4 bases for J; bases not matched to a gene: 2. Germline V gives CDR1 ENHRY, CDR2 SYGVKD. CDR3 amino acids: CAISGTGGPETQYF. The CDR3 nucleotides read TGTGCCATCAGTGGGACAGGGGGCCCAGAGACCCAGTACTTC.

This chain uses TRBV6-2 or TRBV6-3 with TRBJ1-2; 7 positions agree with TRBD1. Trimming cost V 5 bases and J 2 bases; bases outside gene matches: 17. The CDR3 spans 18 residues. Germline V gives CDR1 MNHEY, CDR2 SVGEGT. The CDR3 nucleotides are TGTGCCAGCAGTCCTCTATGGACAGGCGGGGCCCTCAACTATGGCTACACCTTC. Protein sequence: CASSPLWTGGALNYGYTF.

J is TRBJ1-2 and V is TRBV7-9; D is possibly TRBD1 (5 bases). V lost 1 base to trimming and J lost 7 bases, with 16 bases between them. The CDR3 contains 15 residues. The germline V gene has CDR1 SEHNR and CDR2 FQNEAQ (reference sequence). The CDR3: CASSLVAGARSGYTF. In DNA, the CDR3 is TGTGCCAGCAGCTTAGTAGCCGGGGCGAGAAGTGGCTACACCTTC.